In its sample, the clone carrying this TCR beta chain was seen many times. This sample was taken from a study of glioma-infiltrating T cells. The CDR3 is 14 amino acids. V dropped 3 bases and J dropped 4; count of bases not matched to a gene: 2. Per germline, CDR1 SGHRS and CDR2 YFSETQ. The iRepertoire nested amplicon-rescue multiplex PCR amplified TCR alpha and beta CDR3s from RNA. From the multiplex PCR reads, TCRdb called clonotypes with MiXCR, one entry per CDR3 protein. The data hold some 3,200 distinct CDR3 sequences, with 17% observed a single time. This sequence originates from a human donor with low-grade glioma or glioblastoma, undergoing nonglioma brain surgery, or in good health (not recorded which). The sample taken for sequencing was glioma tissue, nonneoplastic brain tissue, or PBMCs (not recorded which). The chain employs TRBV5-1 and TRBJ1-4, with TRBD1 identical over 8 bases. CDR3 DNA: TGCGCCAGCAGCTCAGGGGGCAATAATGAAAAACTGTTTTTT. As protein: CASSSGGNNEKLFF.